Listed here are 21 T cell receptor beta chains from one sample, sequenced in a study of blood T cell repertoires in COVID-19. Produced via immunoSEQ multiplex PCR; TCRdb's table is partial and in-frame only. Among 650,000 to 800,000 clones, approximately 90% were seen once, and the ten largest hold 0.2% to 0.3%. The material sequenced was peripheral blood. Receptors were obtained from a woman under 30 with acute or convalescent COVID-19.

This chain uses TRBV27 with TRBJ1-1; possibly TRBD1 for D (5 bases). Per germline, CDR1 MNHEY and CDR2 SMNVEV (reference sequence). The CDR3 covers 15 residues. The V end lost 3 bases, the J end lost 10 bases, and 21 bases lay between the germline ends. CDR3 in amino acids: CASSFSRFRAPLAFF. In DNA form, the CDR3 reads TGTGCCAGCAGTTTCTCCCGGTTCAGGGCGCCCTTAGCTTTCTTT.

This sequence joins TRBV6-5 and TRBJ1-5, with D unclear. The CDR3 loop spans 15 amino acids. The germline gives CDR1 MNHEY, CDR2 SVGAGI. V lost 8 bases and J 2 bases, leaving 16 bases between the germline ends. The CDR3, as DNA: TGTGCCAGCGGGGTTGGGTCCGGGGGCAATCAGCCCCAGCATTTT. The encoded protein is CASGVGSGGNQPQHF.

V gene TRBV5-1 combines with J gene TRBJ2-7; no clear D. V was trimmed by 0 bases and J by 5 bases, leaving 6 bases between them. The germline V gene encodes CDR1 SGHRS and CDR2 YFSETQ. The length of the CDR3 is 12 residues. The CDR3 region has the DNA TGCGCCAGCAGCTTGGAGCGCCACGAGCAGTACTTC. Translated: CASSLERHEQYF.

The chain uses TRBV5-1 and TRBJ1-4, with 11 bases matching TRBD1. Trimming at V came to 6 bases and at J to 8 bases, leaving 6 bases not matched to a gene. Germline V lookup: CDR1 SGHRS, CDR2 YFSETQ. CDR3 length: 14 amino acids. Here the CDR3 DNA reads TGCGCCAGCACACTGGGACAGGGGGGAGAAAAACTGTTTTTT. It yields the protein CASTLGQGGEKLFF.

This rearrangement joins TRBV5-5 to TRBJ2-7; D gene uncertain. With 0 bases removed from V and 0 bases from J, the gap between germline ends came to 13 bases. This CDR3 has 16 residues. CDR1 SGHKS and CDR2 YYEKEE come from the germline V gene (reference sequence). The chain's CDR3 is CASSLDPPAGSYEQYF. In DNA, the CDR3 is TGTGCCAGCAGCTTGGACCCCCCCGCAGGCTCCTACGAGCAGTACTTC.

This clone was counted a single time. CDR3 in amino acids: CASNGRGLLGYTF. CDR3 DNA sequence: TGTGCCAGTAACGGACGCGGGTTGTTGGGCTACACCTTC. The chain couples TRBV19 to TRBJ1-2; D gene uncertain. CDR1 is LNHDA and CDR2 is SQIVND in the germline V gene (reference sequence). V lost 7 bases and J lost 8, with 17 bases in between. The CDR3 covers 13 residues.

This chain links TRBV3-1 (or the pseudogene TRBV3-2) with TRBJ2-7, with 7 bases that match TRBD2. The J segment lost 0 bases and the V segment lost 0 bases, leaving 2 bases of the junction unmatched. The CDR3 sequence is 15 residues long. The germline gives CDR1 LGHDT, CDR2 YNNKEL (reference sequence). The CDR3 DNA sequence: TGTGCCAGCAGCCAAGACCGGGACTACTCCTACGAGCAGTACTTC. Translation: CASSQDRDYSYEQYF.

V and J are TRBV30 and TRBJ1-3; D unclear. The germline CDR1 and CDR2 sequences are GTSNPN and SVGIG (reference sequence). V was shortened by 2 bases and J by 0 bases, with 8 bases between the two germline ends. This CDR3 region has 14 residues. The CDR3 reads CAWSLMASGNTIYF. As DNA, the CDR3 is TGTGCCTGGAGTCTGATGGCCTCTGGAAACACCATATATTTT.

The rearrangement uses TRBV27 and TRBJ1-1; D is ambiguous. The CDR3 length is 14 residues. Germline assignment: CDR1 MNHEY and CDR2 SMNVEV (reference sequence). Trimming took off 5 bases at V and 1 base at J, with 11 bases between the two ends. CDR3 bases: TGTGCCAGCAGTCCCTTCGCGGGGAACACTGAAGCTTTCTTT. It codes for CASSPFAGNTEAFF.

The chain has TRBV6-5 and TRBJ1-5; a possible D gene is TRBD1 (6 bases). This CDR3 is built from 14 residues. V was trimmed by 8 bases and J by 4 bases, leaving 15 bases between them. Germline loops: CDR1 MNHEY, CDR2 SVGAGI. The CDR3 nucleotides are TGTGCCAGCGGAACTAGGGGGGGGAATCAGCCCCAGCATTTT. Translated: CASGTRGGNQPQHF.

The gene calls are TRBV4-1 and TRBJ2-7, with TRBD1 matching over 10 bases. This CDR3 is 15 amino acids long. The ends lost 0 bases at V and 4 bases at J; junction bases unmatched: 3. Per germline, CDR1 MGHRA and CDR2 YSYEKL. The CDR3 loop reads CASSQDPGQGYEQYF. DNA for the CDR3: TGCGCCAGCAGCCAAGATCCGGGACAGGGGTACGAGCAGTACTTC.

The J gene is TRBJ1-2, the V gene TRBV29-1; 7 bases line up with TRBD1. The germline CDR1 and CDR2 sequences are SQVTM and ANQGSEA. This CDR3 has 13 amino acids. The V segment lost 7 bases and the J segment 5 bases; nucleotides outside the gene matches: 10. CDR3 loop: CSATMGQMYGYTF. DNA of the CDR3: TGCAGCGCGACCATGGGACAGATGTATGGCTACACCTTC.

This sequence joins TRBV27 and TRBJ1-1; D gene uncertain. V was cut by 1 base and J by 5 bases, with 11 bases left in between. CDR3 length: 14 residues. Germline CDR1 is MNHEY and CDR2 is SMNVEV (reference sequence). The CDR3 is CASSLYRAETEAFF. The CDR3 region has the DNA TGTGCCAGCAGTTTATACAGAGCAGAAACTGAAGCTTTCTTT.

The chain employs TRBV13 and TRBJ1-2, with D possibly being TRBD1 (6 bases). Trimming took 1 base from V and 8 from J, leaving 17 bases between them. The germline V gene encodes CDR1 PRHDT and CDR2 FYEKMQ (reference sequence). This CDR3 is built from 15 residues. CDR3 residues: CASSLAKDSLRGYTF. CDR3 sequence (DNA): TGTGCCAGCAGCTTAGCCAAGGACAGCCTCAGGGGCTACACCTTC.

The chain combines TRBV19 with TRBJ2-7, with TRBD1 as a possible D gene (6 bases). Germline V CDR1 and CDR2: LNHDA, SQIVND (reference sequence). Trimming removed 2 bases from V and 3 bases from J, with 17 bases in between. The length of the CDR3 is 16 residues. CDR3 in amino acids: CASSIQTGGPVYEQYF. As DNA, the CDR3 is TGTGCCAGTAGTATACAGACAGGAGGCCCCGTCTACGAGCAGTACTTC.

This clone has a handful of counts. The V call is TRBV19, the J call TRBJ1-6, with 8 bases aligning to TRBD1. Germline values: CDR1 LNHDA, CDR2 SQIVND (reference sequence). V dropped 7 bases and J dropped 6; count of bases not matched to a gene: 11. The CDR3 runs 16 residues. DNA of the CDR3: TGTGCCAGTATCCAAACCGGGACAGGTTTTAATTCACCCCTCCACTTT. Encoded protein: CASIQTGTGFNSPLHF.

The V and J genes are TRBV18 and TRBJ2-7, with 10 positions matching TRBD1. CDR1 is KGHSH, CDR2 LQKENI, per germline. V dropped 3 bases and J dropped 2; count of bases not matched to a gene: 7. The CDR3 sequence is 16 residues long. Here the CDR3 reads CASSPTGGTGAYEQYF. In nucleotides, the CDR3 is TGTGCCAGCTCACCTACCGGAGGGACAGGGGCCTACGAGCAGTACTTC.

Regarding this clone: Other nucleotide sequences in the sample specify the same CDR3. This chain links TRBV9 with TRBJ1-1; D is undetermined. Per the germline V gene, CDR1 is SGDLS and CDR2 is YYNGEE. V gave up 0 bases and J gave up 1 base, with 10 bases separating them. CDR3 length: 15 amino acids. CDR3 sequence (DNA): TGTGCCAGCAGCGTAGATCCGGGAGGGAACACTGAAGCTTTCTTT. Residues: CASSVDPGGNTEAFF.

Of note for this clone: In the same sample, other DNA sequences code for this CDR3. The chain is built from TRBV9 and TRBJ2-2; a possible D gene is TRBD2 (7 bases). The CDR3 is 15 amino acids. Per germline, CDR1 SGDLS and CDR2 YYNGEE. V dropped 0 bases and J dropped 5 bases, with 11 bases sitting between them. The CDR3 bases are TGTGCCAGCAGCGTAGTCGGGGGGCGGACCGGGGAGCTGTTTTTT. The encoded protein is CASSVVGGRTGELFF.

This sequence joins TRBV7-3 and TRBJ2-1; 10 bases match TRBD2. From germline, CDR1 is SGHTA and CDR2 FQGTGA. The J segment lost 5 bases and the V segment lost 3 bases, leaving 4 bases of the junction unmatched. This CDR3 has 15 residues. The CDR3 DNA is TGTGCCAGCAGCTTTCTAAGCGGGGGGGACAATGAGCAGTTCTTC. Translated, it gives CASSFLSGGDNEQFF.

The genes are TRBV7-2 and TRBJ2-3; 9 bases are shared with TRBD2. The germline V gene has CDR1 SGHTA and CDR2 FQGNSA. The CDR3 is made up of 17 amino acids. V shed 2 bases, J shed 3 bases, and the junction held 9 bases outside the gene matches. CDR3 in DNA: TGTGCCAGCAGCTTAATACCTCTGGCGGGGGGGACAGATACGCAGTATTTT. This gives the protein CASSLIPLAGGTDTQYF.